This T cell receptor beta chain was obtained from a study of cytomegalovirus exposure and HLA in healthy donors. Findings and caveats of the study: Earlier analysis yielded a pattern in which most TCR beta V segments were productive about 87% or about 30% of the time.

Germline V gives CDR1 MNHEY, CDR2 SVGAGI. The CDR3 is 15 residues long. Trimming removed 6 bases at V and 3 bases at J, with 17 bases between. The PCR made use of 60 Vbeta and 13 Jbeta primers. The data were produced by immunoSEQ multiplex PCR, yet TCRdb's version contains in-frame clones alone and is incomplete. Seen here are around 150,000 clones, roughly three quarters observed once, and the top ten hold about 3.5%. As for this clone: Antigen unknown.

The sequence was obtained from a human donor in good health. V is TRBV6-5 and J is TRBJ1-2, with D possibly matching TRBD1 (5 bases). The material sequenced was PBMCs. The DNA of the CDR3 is TGTGCCAGCAGCGAACAGGTAAGGAGGGACTATGGCTACACCTTC. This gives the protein CASSEQVRRDYGYTF.